Shown below are 2 T cell receptor beta chains from a single sample sequenced in a study of T cells in narcolepsy. The repertoire was sequenced with immunoSEQ multiplex PCR; TCRdb's copy has only in-frame clones and lacks some. Among 25,000 to 35,000 clones, 70% to 80% were seen once, and the ten largest hold less than 8.5%. Sequencing was done on a sample of memory (CD45RA-) CD4+ T cells from blood. The receptors stem from a human donor in good health.

The chain carries TRBV18 and TRBJ2-7; D remains unclear. Looked up from germline, CDR1 is KGHSH and CDR2 is LQKENI. The CDR3 contains 12 residues. V was cut by 6 bases and J by 4 bases, with 10 bases left in between. CDR3 sequence reads: CASSPDGYEQYF. CDR3 DNA: TGTGCCAGCTCCCCTGACGGTTACGAGCAGTACTTC. Drawing the rest from reference TRBV18 and TRBJ2-7, the complete variable domain is NAGVMQNPRHLVRRRGQEARLRCSPMKGHSHVYWYRQLPEEGLKFMVYLQKENIIDESGMPKERFSAEFPKEGPSILRIQQVVRGDSAAYFCASSPDGYEQYFGPGTRLTVT.

The chain has TRBV10-3 and TRBJ1-4; 8 bases are shared with TRBD1. Germline values: CDR1 ENHRY, CDR2 SYGVKD. The CDR3 is 15 amino acids. The trim removed 6 bases at V and 4 bases at J, leaving 7 bases unmatched. CDR3 DNA sequence: TGTGCCATCAGCACGCAGGGGGCGGATAATGAAAAACTGTTTTTT. This sequence encodes CAISTQGADNEKLFF.